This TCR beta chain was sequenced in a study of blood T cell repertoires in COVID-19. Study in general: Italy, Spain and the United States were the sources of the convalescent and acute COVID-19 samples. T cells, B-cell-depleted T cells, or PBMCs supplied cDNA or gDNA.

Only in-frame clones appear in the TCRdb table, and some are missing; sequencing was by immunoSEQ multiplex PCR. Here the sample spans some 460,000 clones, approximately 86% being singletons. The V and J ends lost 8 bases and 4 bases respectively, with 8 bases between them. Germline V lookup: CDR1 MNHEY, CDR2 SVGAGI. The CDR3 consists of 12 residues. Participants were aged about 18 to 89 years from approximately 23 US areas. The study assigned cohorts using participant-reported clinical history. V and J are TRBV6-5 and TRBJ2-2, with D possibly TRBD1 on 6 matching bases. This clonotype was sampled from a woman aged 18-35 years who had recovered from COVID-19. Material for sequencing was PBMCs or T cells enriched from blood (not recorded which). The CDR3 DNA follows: TGTGCCAGCCTAGGGGGCACCGGGGAGCTGTTTTTT. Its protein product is CASLGGTGELFF.